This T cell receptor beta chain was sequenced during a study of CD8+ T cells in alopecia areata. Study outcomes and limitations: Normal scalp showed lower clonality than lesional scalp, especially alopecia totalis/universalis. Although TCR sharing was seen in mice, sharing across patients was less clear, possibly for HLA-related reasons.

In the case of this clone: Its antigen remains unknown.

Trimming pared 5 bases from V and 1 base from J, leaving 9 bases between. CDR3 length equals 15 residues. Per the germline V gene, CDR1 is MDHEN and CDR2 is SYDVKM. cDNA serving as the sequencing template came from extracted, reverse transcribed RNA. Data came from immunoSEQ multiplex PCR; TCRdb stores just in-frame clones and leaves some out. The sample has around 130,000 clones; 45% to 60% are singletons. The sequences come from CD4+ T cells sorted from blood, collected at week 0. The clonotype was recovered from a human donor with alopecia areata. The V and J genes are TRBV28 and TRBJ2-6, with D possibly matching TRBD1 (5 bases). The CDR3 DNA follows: TGTGCCAGCAGTGAACAGGCTTCTGGGGCCAACGTCCTGACTTTC. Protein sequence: CASSEQASGANVLTF.